The text below deals with one T cell receptor beta chain. The sample is drawn from a study of blood T cell repertoires in COVID-19. This CDR3 comprises 13 residues. CDR1 and CDR2 (germline): ENHRY, SYGVKD. The germline V and J ends were trimmed by 4 bases and 5 bases, with 9 bases remaining between them. Repertoires were generated with immunoSEQ multiplex PCR, while TCRdb's copy carries only in-frame clones and drops some. The sample contains 430,000 or so clones, about 88% of which appear only once. The sequence derives from a woman under 30 who had been exposed to COVID-19. The sequencing input was PBMCs or T cells enriched from blood (not recorded which). V is TRBV10-3 and J is TRBJ2-1; weak D call: TRBD2 (6 bases). CDR3 coding DNA: TGTGCCATCAGTGGGACTACCAACAATGAGCAGTTCTTC. It is translated as CAISGTTNNEQFF.